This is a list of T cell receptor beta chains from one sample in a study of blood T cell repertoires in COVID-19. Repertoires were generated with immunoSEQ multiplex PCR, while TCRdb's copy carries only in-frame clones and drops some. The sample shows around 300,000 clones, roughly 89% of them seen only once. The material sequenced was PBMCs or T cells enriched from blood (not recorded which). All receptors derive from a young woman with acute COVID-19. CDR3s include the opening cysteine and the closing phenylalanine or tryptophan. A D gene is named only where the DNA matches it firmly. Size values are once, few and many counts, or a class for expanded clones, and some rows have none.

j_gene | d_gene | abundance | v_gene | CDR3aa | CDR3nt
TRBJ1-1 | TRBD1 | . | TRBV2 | CANRGLTEAFF | TGTGCCAACAGGGGGCTCACTGAAGCTTTCTTT
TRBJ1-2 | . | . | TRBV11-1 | CASSPGYWDYGYTF | TGTGCCAGCAGTCCAGGGTATTGGGACTATGGCTACACCTTC
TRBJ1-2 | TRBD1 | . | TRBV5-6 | CASSLDRGSYGYTF | TGTGCCAGCAGCTTGGACAGGGGGTCCTATGGCTACACCTTC
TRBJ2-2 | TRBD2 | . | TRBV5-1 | CASSLGPGLDSGELFF | TGCGCCAGCAGCTTAGGTCCGGGACTAGATTCCGGGGAGCTGTTTTTT
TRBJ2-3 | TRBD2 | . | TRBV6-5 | CASSYQGLASPDTQYF | TGTGCCAGCAGTTACCAGGGACTAGCGAGCCCAGATACGCAGTATTTT
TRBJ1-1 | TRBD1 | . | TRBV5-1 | CASSLRTGGLPDTEAFF | TGCGCCAGCAGCCTCAGGACAGGGGGTCTTCCGGACACTGAAGCTTTCTTT
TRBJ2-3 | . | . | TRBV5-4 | CASSYSTDTQYF | TGTGCCAGCAGTTATAGCACAGATACGCAGTATTTT
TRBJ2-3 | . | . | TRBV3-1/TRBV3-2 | CASSQDRRGTDTQYF | TGTGCCAGCAGCCAAGATCGGAGGGGCACAGATACGCAGTATTTT
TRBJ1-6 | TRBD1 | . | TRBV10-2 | CASSEGQAGGSPLHF | TGCGCCAGCAGTGAGGGACAGGCGGGAGGATCACCCCTCCACTTT
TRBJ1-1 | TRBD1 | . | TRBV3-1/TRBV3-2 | CASSPTGVTEAFF | TGTGCCAGCAGCCCTACAGGGGTCACTGAAGCTTTCTTT
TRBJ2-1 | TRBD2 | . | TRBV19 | CATSRGLAASSYNEQFF | TGTGCCACCTCGCGGGGACTAGCGGCTAGCTCCTACAATGAGCAGTTCTTC
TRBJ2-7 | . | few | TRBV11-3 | CASSSLASHEQYF | TGTGCCAGCAGCTCCTTAGCAAGCCACGAGCAGTACTTC
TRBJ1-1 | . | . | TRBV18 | CASSPTALGTEAFF | TGTGCCAGCTCACCGACAGCCTTGGGCACTGAAGCTTTCTTT
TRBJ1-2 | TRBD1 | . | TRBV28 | CASSTTGYGYTF | TGTGCCAGCAGTACGACAGGGTATGGCTACACCTTC
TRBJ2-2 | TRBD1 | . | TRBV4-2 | CASSQGQITGELFF | TGTGCCAGCAGCCAGGGACAGATCACCGGGGAGCTGTTTTTT
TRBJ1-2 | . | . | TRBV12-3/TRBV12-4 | CASSLLSGGYTF | TGTGCCAGCAGTTTACTGTCGGGAGGCTACACCTTC
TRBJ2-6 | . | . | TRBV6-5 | CASSYGSSGANVLTF | TGTGCCAGCAGTTACGGGAGCTCTGGGGCCAACGTCCTGACTTTC
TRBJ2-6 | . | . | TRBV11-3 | CASSLYSSGDVLTF | TGTGCCAGCAGCTTATATAGTTCGGGAGACGTCCTGACTTTC
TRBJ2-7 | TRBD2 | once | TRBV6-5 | CASSYDLAGGYEQYF | TGTGCCAGCAGTTACGACCTAGCGGGCGGGTACGAGCAGTACTTC
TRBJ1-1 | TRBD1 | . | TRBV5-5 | CASSVGQKNTEAFF | TGTGCCAGCAGCGTGGGACAGAAGAACACTGAAGCTTTCTTT
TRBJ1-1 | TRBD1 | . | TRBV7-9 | CASSNRGESTEAFF | TGTGCCAGCAGCAACAGGGGAGAGAGCACTGAAGCTTTCTTT
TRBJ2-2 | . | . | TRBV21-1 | CASSKDLPSVRVQGIYTGELFF | TGTGCCAGCAGCAAAGACTTACCCAGCGTACGGGTGCAGGGTATATACACCGGGGAGCTGTTTTTT
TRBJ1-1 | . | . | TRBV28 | CASRSQGSYTEAFF | TGTGCCAGCAGATCCCAGGGGTCCTACACTGAAGCTTTCTTT
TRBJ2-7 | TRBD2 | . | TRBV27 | CASSSPGLVKDEQYF | TGTGCCAGCAGTTCCCCGGGACTAGTGAAAGACGAGCAGTACTTC
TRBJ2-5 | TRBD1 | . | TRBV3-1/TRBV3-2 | CASSQTGQGAETQYF | TGTGCCAGCAGCCAGACCGGACAGGGGGCAGAGACCCAGTACTTC
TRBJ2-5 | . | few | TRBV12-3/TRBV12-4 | CASSLQQETQYF | TGTGCCAGCAGTTTACAACAAGAGACCCAGTACTTC
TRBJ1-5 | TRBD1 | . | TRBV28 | CASSLTGPQPQHF | TGTGCCAGCAGTTTGACAGGGCCCCAGCCCCAGCATTTT
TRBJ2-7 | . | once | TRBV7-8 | CASSWRKETEQYF | TGTGCCAGCAGCTGGCGCAAGGAGACCGAGCAGTACTTC
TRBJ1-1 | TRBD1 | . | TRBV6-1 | CASSEDDRGNTEAFF | TGTGCCAGCAGTGAAGACGACAGGGGGAACACTGAAGCTTTCTTT
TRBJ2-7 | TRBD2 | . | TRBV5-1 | CASSTPPGTNSYEQYF | TGCGCCAGCAGCACACCACCGGGGACTAACTCCTACGAGCAGTACTTC
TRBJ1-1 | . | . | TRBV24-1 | CATSDWRDSEAFF | TGTGCCACCAGTGATTGGAGGGACTCTGAAGCTTTCTTT
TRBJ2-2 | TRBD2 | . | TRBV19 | CASTGAGVGELFF | TGTGCCAGTACAGGAGCGGGAGTCGGGGAGCTGTTTTTT
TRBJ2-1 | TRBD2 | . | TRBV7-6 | CASSFGGGSEQFF | TGTGCCAGCAGCTTCGGGGGAGGGTCCGAGCAGTTCTTC
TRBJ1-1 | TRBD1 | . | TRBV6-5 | CASSFSRGLTEAFF | TGTGCCAGCAGTTTCTCCAGGGGGCTCACTGAAGCTTTCTTT
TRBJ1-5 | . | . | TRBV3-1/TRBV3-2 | CASSQDDYQPQHF | TGTGCCAGCAGCCAAGATGACTATCAGCCCCAGCATTTT
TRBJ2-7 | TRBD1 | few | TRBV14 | CASSLRTGVYEQYF | TGTGCCAGCAGCCTCCGGACAGGGGTCTACGAGCAGTACTTC
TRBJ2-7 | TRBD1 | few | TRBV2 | CASSVGQGGGYEQYF | TGTGCCAGCAGTGTTGGACAGGGCGGTGGCTACGAGCAGTACTTC
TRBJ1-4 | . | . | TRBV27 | CASSQTRGSNEKLFF | TGTGCCAGCAGTCAAACCAGGGGAAGTAATGAAAAACTGTTTTTT
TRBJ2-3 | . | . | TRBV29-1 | CSVGRDFTDTQYF | TGCAGCGTTGGCCGGGACTTCACAGATACGCAGTATTTT
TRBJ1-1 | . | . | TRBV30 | CAWGRNTEAFF | TGTGCCTGGGGGCGGAACACTGAAGCTTTCTTT
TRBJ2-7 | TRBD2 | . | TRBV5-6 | CASSLAGRSYEQYF | TGTGCCAGCAGCCTAGCGGGCCGCTCCTACGAGCAGTACTTC
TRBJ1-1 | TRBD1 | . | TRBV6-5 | CASSLTGFEGTEAFF | TGTGCCAGCAGTCTGACAGGGTTTGAGGGCACTGAAGCTTTCTTT
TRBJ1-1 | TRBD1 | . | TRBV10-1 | CASSESPGGARGTFF | TGCGCCAGCAGTGAGTCGCCAGGGGGCGCAAGGGGTACTTTCTTT
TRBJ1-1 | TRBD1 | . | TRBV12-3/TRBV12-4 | CASSPDRAEAFF | TGTGCCAGCAGCCCAGACAGGGCTGAAGCTTTCTTT
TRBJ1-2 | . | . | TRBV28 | CASSLWALSYYGYTF | TGTGCCAGCAGCCTCTGGGCCCTAAGTTACTATGGCTACACCTTC
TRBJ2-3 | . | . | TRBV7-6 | CASSGSGPDTQYF | TGTGCCAGCAGCGGCAGTGGTCCAGATACGCAGTATTTT
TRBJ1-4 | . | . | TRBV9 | CASSVEGNGGLFF | TGTGCCAGCAGCGTGGAGGGGAACGGGGGACTGTTTTTT
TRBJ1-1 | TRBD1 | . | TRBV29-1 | CSVLGTGTNTEAFF | TGCAGCGTGCTTGGGACAGGGACGAACACTGAAGCTTTCTTT
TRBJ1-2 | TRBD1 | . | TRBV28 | CASSLQDRLGGYTF | TGTGCCAGCAGTTTACAGGACAGGTTGGGAGGCTACACCTTC
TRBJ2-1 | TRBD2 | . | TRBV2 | CASVTTSGSSYNEQFF | TGTGCCAGCGTAACGACTAGCGGGAGTTCCTACAATGAGCAGTTCTTC